The entry that follows covers one T cell receptor (beta chain) sequence. Authors' data handling: Amplification from reference gene primers served as the basis for estimated nucleated cell counts. Profiling relied on immunoSEQ multiplex PCR, and the TCRdb table lists in-frame clones only, not all of them. Clone size and the V and J calls come from that table; the DNA yielded D and trimming. The sample holds under 300,000 clones, more than 65% seen once. This record belongs to a study of blood T cell repertoires in COVID-19. In the study overall: Acute and convalescent COVID-19 samples came from the United States, Italy and Spain. From T cells, B-cell-depleted T cells, or PBMCs came the material, which was cDNA or gDNA.

V trimming: 2 bases; J trimming: 12 bases; junction bases outside the gene matches: 10. The CDR3 contains 15 residues. Per germline, CDR1 MGHRA and CDR2 YSYEKL. This TCR was sampled from a middle-aged woman with active or convalescent COVID-19. The sample taken for sequencing was peripheral blood. This chain links TRBV4-1 with TRBJ1-4, with 9 bases fitting TRBD1. The DNA of the CDR3 is TGCGCCAGCAGCCAATTACAGGGGGCTCAAGGGGAACTGTTTTTT. Amino acids: CASSQLQGAQGELFF.